This T cell receptor (beta chain) was captured in a study of blood T cell repertoires in COVID-19. Measured with immunoSEQ multiplex PCR; TCRdb has only the in-frame clones, and not every one. The table shows fewer than 200,000 clones, with about 85% occurring only once. V lost 1 base to trimming and J lost 1 base, with 11 bases between them. CDR1 is LGHNA, CDR2 YNFKEQ, per germline. The CDR3 covers 16 residues. Input material: peripheral blood. The sequence was obtained from a human donor with acute or convalescent COVID-19. The donor label of this sample is uncertain. The V and J genes are TRBV4-2 and TRBJ2-1; weak D call: TRBD2 (5 bases). The CDR3 nucleotides are TGTGCCAGCAGCCAAGTGATGACGGGGTCCTACAATGAGCAGTTCTTC. Translated, it gives CASSQVMTGSYNEQFF.